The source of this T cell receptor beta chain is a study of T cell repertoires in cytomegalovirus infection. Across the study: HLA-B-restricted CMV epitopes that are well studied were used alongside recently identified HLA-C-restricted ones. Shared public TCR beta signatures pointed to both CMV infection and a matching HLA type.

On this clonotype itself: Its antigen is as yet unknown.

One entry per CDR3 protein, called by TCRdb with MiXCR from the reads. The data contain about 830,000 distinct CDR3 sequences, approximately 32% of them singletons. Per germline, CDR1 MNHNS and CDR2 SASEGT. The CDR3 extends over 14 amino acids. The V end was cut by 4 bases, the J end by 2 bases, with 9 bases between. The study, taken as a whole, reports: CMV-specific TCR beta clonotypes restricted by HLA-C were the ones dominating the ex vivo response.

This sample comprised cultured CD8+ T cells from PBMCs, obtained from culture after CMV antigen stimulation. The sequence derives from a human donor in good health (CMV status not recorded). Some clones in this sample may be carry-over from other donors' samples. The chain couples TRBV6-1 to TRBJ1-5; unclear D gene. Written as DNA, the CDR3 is TGTGCCAGCAGTGTCGCCCGGGGCAATCAGCCCCAGCATTTT. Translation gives CASSVARGNQPQHF.